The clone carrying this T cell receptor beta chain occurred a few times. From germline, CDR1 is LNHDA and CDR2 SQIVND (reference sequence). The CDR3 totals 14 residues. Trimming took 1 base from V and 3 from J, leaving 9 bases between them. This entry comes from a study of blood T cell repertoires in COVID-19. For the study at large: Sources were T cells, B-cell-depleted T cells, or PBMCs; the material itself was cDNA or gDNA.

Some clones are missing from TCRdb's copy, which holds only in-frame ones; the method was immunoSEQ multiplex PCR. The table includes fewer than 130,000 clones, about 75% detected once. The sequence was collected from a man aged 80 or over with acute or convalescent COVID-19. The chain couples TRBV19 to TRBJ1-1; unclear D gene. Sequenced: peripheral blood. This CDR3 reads CASSIVAGDTEAFF. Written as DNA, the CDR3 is TGTGCCAGTAGTATAGTTGCGGGAGACACTGAAGCTTTCTTT. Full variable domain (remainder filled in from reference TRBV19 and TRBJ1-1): DGGITQSPKYLFRKEGQNVTLSCEQNLNHDAMYWYRQDPGQGLRLIYYSQIVNDFQKGDIAEGYSVSREKKESFPLTVTSAQKNPTAFYLCASSIVAGDTEAFFGQGTRLTVV.